The 12 T cell receptor beta chains reported below all come from one sample, sequenced in a study of blood T cell repertoires in COVID-19. Profiling relied on immunoSEQ multiplex PCR, and the TCRdb table lists in-frame clones only, not all of them. Altogether over 150,000 clones are present, roughly four fifths being singletons, with the ten largest covering 7.6%. What was sequenced was peripheral blood. The receptors shown here come from a woman in her 70s with COVID-19, enrolled during active disease.

The chain uses TRBV11-3 and TRBJ2-1; perhaps TRBD1 as D (6 bases). The CDR3 has 15 amino acids. The V end was cut by 2 bases, the J end by 4 bases, with 12 bases between. Germline assignment: CDR1 SGHNT and CDR2 YENEEA. The CDR3 reads CASSLRTALYNEQFF. CDR3 coding DNA: TGTGCCAGCAGCTTAAGGACAGCCTTATACAATGAGCAGTTCTTC.

The V call is TRBV9, the J call TRBJ1-2; unclear D gene. This CDR3 is 13 amino acids long. V lost 3 bases and J lost 4, with 10 bases in between. The germline V gene has CDR1 SGDLS and CDR2 YYNGEE. The CDR3 nucleotides read TGTGCCAGCAGCGCCGTGGGAGGCTATGGCTACACCTTC. Translated: CASSAVGGYGYTF.

This chain joins TRBV20-1 and TRBJ2-7, with 10 bases aligning to TRBD2. CDR3 length: 16 amino acids. Looked up from germline, CDR1 is DFQATT and CDR2 is SNEGSKA (reference sequence). The trim removed 3 bases at V and 2 bases at J, leaving 10 bases unmatched. CDR3 sequence: CSASSPGLAVPYEQYF. CDR3 coding DNA: TGCAGTGCTAGTTCCCCCGGACTAGCGGTACCCTACGAGCAGTACTTC.

CDR3 in amino acids: CASSPGLLKAGHGYTF. As DNA, the CDR3 is TGTGCCAGCAGCCCCGGCCTTTTAAAGGCGGGACATGGCTACACCTTC. The gene calls are TRBV14 and TRBJ1-2; D possibly corresponds to TRBD1 (5 bases). CDR1 SGHDN and CDR2 FVKESK come from the germline V gene. This CDR3 spans 16 amino acids. V dropped 4 bases and J dropped 6 bases, with 21 bases sitting between them.

This clone has a single count. The chain links TRBV30 to TRBJ1-1, with D hard to call. CDR1 is GTSNPN, CDR2 SVGIG, per germline (reference sequence). CDR3 size: 13 residues. The V end was cut by 1 base, the J end by 1 base, with 7 bases between. This chain's CDR3 is CAWSGQSNTEAFF. DNA of the CDR3: TGTGCCTGGAGTGGACAATCGAACACTGAAGCTTTCTTT.

The gene calls are TRBV30 and TRBJ2-7, with no clear D. CDR3 size: 13 residues. The germline V gene encodes CDR1 GTSNPN and CDR2 SVGIG (reference sequence). V was trimmed by 4 bases and J by 7 bases, leaving 17 bases between them. CDR3 region: CAWKITGGGEQYF. For the CDR3, the DNA is TGTGCCTGGAAAATCACGGGTGGTGGGGAGCAGTACTTC. Full variable domain (outside the CDR3, taken from reference TRBV30 and TRBJ2-7): SQTIHQWPATLVQPVGSPLSLECTVEGTSNPNLYWYRQAAGRGLQLLFYSVGIGQISSEVPQNLSASRPQDRQFILSSKKLLLSDSGFYLCAWKITGGGEQYFGPGTRLTVT.

Regarding this clone: No conserved phenylalanine or tryptophan ends this CDR3, so it is likely a read error. The DNA is left out, because the CDR3 cannot be placed on it with certainty; the CDR3 is given as TCRdb lists it. The rearrangement links TRBV12-3 or TRBV12-4 to TRBJ2-2; the table's D call of TRBD2 was not tested on the DNA. The CDR3 extends over 12 residues, inclusive of both ends. The CDR3 protein is CASSLRLAGEVI.

The gene calls are TRBV27 and TRBJ2-3; the match to TRBD2 covers 14 bases. Germline V CDR1 and CDR2: MNHEY, SMNVEV (reference sequence). Trimming cost V 7 bases and J 2 bases; bases outside gene matches: 11. The CDR3 contains 18 residues. The CDR3 loop reads CASTTPRLAGGPTDTQYF. As DNA, the CDR3 is TGTGCCAGCACAACTCCTAGACTAGCGGGAGGGCCCACAGATACGCAGTATTTT.

The rearrangement links TRBV7-8 to TRBJ2-5; 10 bases map to TRBD2. CDR1 is SGHVS and CDR2 is FQNEAQ in the germline V gene. CDR3 length: 15 residues. V lost 4 bases and J lost 2; bases outside the gene matches: 4. The CDR3 nucleotides read TGTGCCAGCAGCTCGTGGACTAGCGGACAAGAGACCCAGTACTTC. Its protein is CASSSWTSGQETQYF. Together with reference TRBV7-8 and TRBJ2-5, the CDR3 gives the full variable domain: GAGVSQSPRYKVAKRGQDVALRCDPISGHVSLFWYQQALGQGPEFLTYFQNEAQLDKSGLPSDRFFAERPEGSVSTLKIQRTQQEDSAVYLCASSSWTSGQETQYFGPGTRLLVL.

V is TRBV5-5 and J is TRBJ2-3; TRBD1 matches at 8 bases. The CDR3 covers 15 residues. Germline CDR1 reads SGHKS; CDR2 reads YYEKEE (reference sequence). Trimming cost V 3 bases and J 2 bases; bases outside gene matches: 5. CDR3 loop: CASSSQGVNTDTQYF. CDR3 coding DNA: TGTGCCAGCAGCTCACAGGGGGTTAACACAGATACGCAGTATTTT.

The chain uses TRBV24-1 and TRBJ2-3; 10 bases fit TRBD1. The V segment lost 9 bases and the J segment 2 bases; nucleotides outside the gene matches: 4. Germline values: CDR1 KGHDR, CDR2 SFDVKD. CDR3 size: 14 residues. CDR3 loop: CATGGQGSTDTQYF. The CDR3 coding sequence is TGTGCCACCGGGGGACAGGGGTCCACAGATACGCAGTATTTT.

The chain combines TRBV7-9 with TRBJ2-3; 14 bases are a match to TRBD2. Germline-derived CDR1 and CDR2 are SEHNR and FQNEAQ (reference sequence). This CDR3 comprises 16 residues. Trimming at V came to 5 bases and at J to 2 bases, leaving 3 bases not matched to a gene. The CDR3 reads CASSQTSGRATDTQYF. The CDR3 DNA reads as TGTGCCAGCAGCCAGACTAGCGGGAGGGCCACAGATACGCAGTATTTT.